This TCR beta chain was profiled in a study of human T cells and chemical hapten exposure. Whole-study context: Sensitization applied 2% DPC to 2 cm by 2 cm of upper inner arm skin. Patients, mostly women, had alopecia areata, alopecia totalis or alopecia universalis.

Specified time point: patch test 2, 6 weeks after DPC sensitization. The treatment is: therapeutic diphenylcyclopropenone sensitization with weekly scalp DPC. Individual cDNA molecules (in the library) carried attached unique molecular identifiers. TCRdb ran MiXCR on the RACE reads and lists one entry per CDR3 protein. Of about 95,000 distinct CDR3 sequences in the sample, over 9.5% were seen once. CDR1 is SQVTM and CDR2 is ANQGSEA in the germline V gene. The CDR3 is 12 residues long. The sequences come from whole blood, collected in connection with sensitization to the hapten diphenylcyclopropenone (DPC). This TCR derives from a woman between 40 and 50 years old with alopecia areata. Some clones in this sample may be carry-over from other donors' samples. The chain links TRBV29-1 to TRBJ2-3, with D unresolved. The CDR3 DNA reads as TGCACCGGCGGCCATCTCACAGATACGCAGTATTTT. Translated: CTGGHLTDTQYF.